This T cell receptor (beta chain) was sequenced during a study of CD8+ T cells in alopecia areata. Points from the study as a whole: An increase in clonality over normal scalp was evident in lesional scalp, especially alopecia totalis/universalis. Shared TCR sequences were less clear between patients than in mice, possibly partly from HLA diversity.

To note about this clone: Its antigen is unidentified.

CDR3 length: 11 residues. V was cut by 3 bases and J by 4 bases, with 5 bases left in between. Germline lookup yields CDR1 DFQATT and CDR2 SNEGSKA (reference sequence). Alopecia areata patients gave lesional scalp punch biopsies and peripheral blood samples. cDNA reverse transcribed from extracted RNA served as the sequencing template. The table came from immunoSEQ multiplex PCR; TCRdb's copy has only in-frame clones and leaves some out. The sample holds about 180,000 clones, roughly 63% seen once. This specimen was CD4+ T cells sorted from blood, taken at week 0. The chain uses TRBV20-1 and TRBJ2-3; D is uncertain. This clonotype was sampled from a human donor with alopecia areata. The CDR3 reads CSASVADTQYF. CDR3 nucleotide sequence: TGCAGTGCTAGTGTTGCAGATACGCAGTATTTT.